Below are 31 T cell receptor beta chains sequenced from a single sample in a study of CD8 T cells in Susac syndrome. An input of about 0.45 to 1 ug of RNA was subjected to reverse transcription using random hexamers. TCRdb re-called the immunoSEQ multiplex PCR reads through MiXCR, storing one row per CDR3 protein. The sample lists 75,000 to 100,000 distinct CDR3 sequences, approximately 94% seen once, with 0.26% in the top ten. Sample: CD8+ T cells from PBMCs. The receptor source for this set is a human donor in good health.

This clonotype has a handful of counts. This chain links TRBV6-1 with TRBJ2-1, with a possible D match to TRBD2 (5 bases). The V end was cut by 1 base, the J end by 9 bases, with 10 bases between. The CDR3 is made up of 13 amino acids. Looked up from germline, CDR1 is MNHNS and CDR2 is SASEGT. Here the CDR3 reads CASSEGGFSEQFF. CDR3 DNA: TGTGCCAGCAGTGAAGGAGGGTTCAGTGAGCAGTTCTTC.

The chain combines TRBV15 with TRBJ1-4, with no clear D. The CDR3 consists of 12 residues. Trimming took 10 bases from V and 11 from J, leaving 17 bases between them. CDR1 and CDR2 (germline): LNHNV, YYDKDF (reference sequence). CDR3 coding DNA: TGTGCCAGTAGGTCCCCATTAAGGAAACTGTTTTTT. This gives the protein CASRSPLRKLFF.

V and J are TRBV6-2 or TRBV6-3 and TRBJ2-7; 10 bases are shared with TRBD1. This CDR3 spans 13 amino acids. Germline loops: CDR1 MNHEY, CDR2 SVGEGT. V was clipped by 6 bases and J by 3 bases; unmatched bases: 2. CDR3 sequence reads: CASSWTGGYEQYF. The CDR3 DNA sequence: TGTGCCAGCAGCTGGACAGGGGGCTACGAGCAGTACTTC.

The chain carries TRBV9 and TRBJ1-2; maybe TRBD1 (5 bases). The germline CDR1 and CDR2 sequences are SGDLS and YYNGEE. CDR3 length: 17 residues. With 4 bases removed from V and 2 bases from J, the gap between germline ends came to 21 bases. CDR3 in amino acids: CASSHDEGPPPNYGYTF. As DNA, the CDR3 is TGTGCCAGCAGCCATGATGAGGGGCCCCCTCCCAACTATGGCTACACCTTC.

CDR3 in DNA: TGTGCCAGCAGCTGGTGGGACCTTTGGCACAATGAGCAGTTCTTC. Encoded protein: CASSWWDLWHNEQFF. This chain uses TRBV5-4 with TRBJ2-1, with D perhaps given as TRBD1 or TRBD2 (5 bases each). CDR1 and CDR2 (germline): SGHNT, YYREEE (reference sequence). Trimming shortened V by 3 bases and J by 5 bases, and 15 bases separated the two germline ends. The CDR3 has 15 amino acids.

CDR3 bases: TGTGCCAGTTGGAACCGGGACACCCAAAATCAGCCCCAGCATTTT. This codes for CASWNRDTQNQPQHF. The chain is built from TRBV19 and TRBJ1-5, with D possibly TRBD1 on 6 matching bases. The germline V gene encodes CDR1 LNHDA and CDR2 SQIVND (reference sequence). This CDR3 is 15 amino acids long. The V end was cut by 8 bases, the J end by 4 bases, with 18 bases between.

The J gene is TRBJ2-5, the V gene TRBV12-3 or TRBV12-4; unclear D gene. The CDR3 has 13 residues. V lost 2 bases and J lost 2, with 6 bases in between. CDR3 in DNA: TGTGCCAGCAGTTTAATTTTGCAAGAGACCCAGTACTTC. It is translated as CASSLILQETQYF.

The chain joins TRBV7-9 to TRBJ2-2; 9 positions match TRBD1. CDR3 length: 15 residues. Germline V gene sequence: CDR1 SEHNR, CDR2 FQNEAQ (reference sequence). The ends lost 5 bases at V and 5 bases at J; junction bases unmatched: 6. DNA of the CDR3: TGTGCCAGCAGCGAGGGACAGGGATGGACCGGGGAGCTGTTTTTT. The encoded protein is CASSEGQGWTGELFF.

This clonotype was counted a single time. The CDR3 protein is CASSLGGVGRTTDTQYF. The CDR3 bases are TGTGCCAGCAGCTTAGGGGGAGTCGGCAGAACCACAGATACGCAGTATTTT. The chain employs TRBV7-6 and TRBJ2-3; the D gene is possibly TRBD2 (5 bases). V gave up 1 base and J gave up 2 bases, with 16 bases separating them. The CDR3 contains 17 residues. The V gene's germline CDR1 is SGHVS and CDR2 FNYEAQ.

The rearrangement uses TRBV7-2 and TRBJ1-4; 8 bases fit TRBD1. The CDR3 runs to 15 residues. V lost 5 bases, J lost 7 bases, and 9 bases stayed unmatched. Germline V gene data show CDR1 as SGHTA and CDR2 as FQGNSA. CDR3 loop: CASSLRQGISEKLFF. CDR3 DNA: TGTGCCAGCAGCCTCAGACAGGGGATAAGTGAAAAACTGTTTTTT.

This clonotype was seen a single time. This rearrangement joins TRBV12-3 or TRBV12-4 to TRBJ2-1; TRBD1 aligns across 10 bases. This CDR3 has 12 residues. V dropped 7 bases and J dropped 8; count of bases not matched to a gene: 2. CDR3 loop: CASTGTGDEQFF. CDR3 DNA sequence: TGTGCCAGCACCGGGACAGGGGATGAGCAGTTCTTC.

V usage is TRBV9 and J usage is TRBJ2-1, with D uncertain. Germline CDR1 and CDR2: SGDLS and YYNGEE. Trimming pared 0 bases from V and 9 bases from J, leaving 10 bases between. The CDR3 contains 13 residues. This CDR3 is CASSVAPWSEQFF. The CDR3 DNA reads TGTGCCAGCAGCGTAGCTCCTTGGAGTGAGCAGTTCTTC.

The gene calls are TRBV15 and TRBJ2-7, with 9 bases that match TRBD1. The V gene's germline CDR1 is LNHNV and CDR2 YYDKDF (reference sequence). J gave up 2 bases and V 6 bases, and 8 bases lay outside the gene matches. The CDR3 loop spans 15 amino acids. This CDR3 is CATRNAGTGTYEQYF. As DNA, the CDR3 is TGTGCCACCAGAAACGCCGGGACAGGGACCTACGAGCAGTACTTC.

This clonotype has just one count. This CDR3 is CATSDLEGEQFF. The CDR3 DNA follows: TGTGCCACCAGTGATTTGGAGGGTGAGCAGTTCTTC. This chain uses TRBV24-1 with TRBJ2-1; possible D gene TRBD2, 5 bases. The CDR3 length is 12 residues. Trimming removed 0 bases at V and 9 bases at J, with 5 bases between. Germline V CDR1 and CDR2: KGHDR, SFDVKD.

The chain has TRBV12-3 or TRBV12-4 and TRBJ1-3, with D hard to call. There are 13 residues in the CDR3. Trimming removed 6 bases from V and 4 bases from J, with 10 bases in between. CDR3 bases: TGTGCCAGCAGCGGGATTCGCGGAAACACCATATATTTT. Encoded protein: CASSGIRGNTIYF.

The rearrangement joins TRBV7-8 to TRBJ2-7; the D is unclear. In germline, CDR1 is SGHVS, CDR2 FQNEAQ. V lost 2 bases to trimming and J lost 2 bases, with 7 bases between them. CDR3 size: 13 residues. CDR3 in amino acids: CASSLTETYEQYF. The CDR3 DNA follows: TGTGCCAGCAGCTTAACAGAAACCTACGAGCAGTACTTC. The variable domain in full, with the rest retrieved from reference TRBV7-8 and TRBJ2-7, is GAGVSQSPRYKVAKRGQDVALRCDPISGHVSLFWYQQALGQGPEFLTYFQNEAQLDKSGLPSDRFFAERPEGSVSTLKIQRTQQEDSAVYLCASSLTETYEQYFGPGTRLTVT.

The chain joins TRBV4-3 to TRBJ1-1; D is unresolved. The CDR3 is 16 amino acids. The V gene's germline CDR1 is LGHNA and CDR2 YSLEER. V lost 2 bases to trimming and J lost 3 bases, with 16 bases between them. The CDR3 reads CASSQLPSEGDTEAFF. The CDR3, as DNA: TGCGCCAGCAGCCAACTCCCGTCGGAGGGTGACACTGAAGCTTTCTTT.

The V call is TRBV2, the J call TRBJ2-5; D is perhaps TRBD1 (6 bases). Trimming pared 3 bases from V and 4 bases from J, leaving 15 bases between. The CDR3 is made up of 15 amino acids. CDR1 is SNHLY and CDR2 is FYNNEI in the germline V gene. The CDR3 region is CASSDRDKGLETQYF. The CDR3 bases are TGTGCCAGCAGTGACCGGGACAAGGGGCTAGAGACCCAGTACTTC.

V gene TRBV5-1 combines with J gene TRBJ2-5; D assignment may be TRBD1 or TRBD2 (5 bases each). V lost 3 bases and J lost 2, with 14 bases in between. CDR3 length equals 15 residues. Germline-derived CDR1 and CDR2 are SGHRS and YFSETQ. The CDR3 DNA sequence: TGCGCCAGCAGCTACTGGGGGTCACCTCAAGAGACCCAGTACTTC. Translated: CASSYWGSPQETQYF.

The chain joins TRBV14 to TRBJ1-1; TRBD1 matches 9 bases. CDR3 length: 15 amino acids. Germline CDR1 is SGHDN and CDR2 is FVKESK. The trim removed 6 bases at V and 10 bases at J, leaving 15 bases unmatched. In DNA form, the CDR3 reads TGTGCCAGCAGTATTACGAAACTACAGGGGGCAGGAGCTTTCTTT. Protein product: CASSITKLQGAGAFF.

This clonotype was recorded once. The V gene is TRBV3-1, the J gene TRBJ2-7; D is unclear. Germline values: CDR1 LGHDT, CDR2 YNNKEL (reference sequence). Trimming left V 2 bases short and J 4 bases short, with 9 bases between. This CDR3 contains 13 residues. Here the CDR3 DNA reads TGTGCCAGCAGCCAACGCCAGCCGTACGAGCAGTACTTC. This gives the protein CASSQRQPYEQYF.

The chain employs TRBV18 and TRBJ2-3; maybe TRBD2 (6 bases). Germline V gene lookup returns CDR1 KGHSH and CDR2 LQKENI. Trimming shortened V by 0 bases and J by 4 bases, and 11 bases separated the two germline ends. This CDR3 region has 15 residues. CDR3 loop: CASSPPTRAADTQYF. In DNA form, the CDR3 reads TGTGCCAGCTCACCACCGACTAGGGCCGCAGATACGCAGTATTTT.

The chain has TRBV29-1 and TRBJ2-7; unclear D gene. Trimming pared 1 base from V and 2 bases from J, leaving 15 bases between. The germline CDR1 and CDR2 sequences are SQVTM and ANQGSEA. This CDR3 is built from 15 residues. CDR3 sequence: CSVEAPDGLPYEQYF. CDR3 DNA sequence: TGCAGCGTTGAAGCCCCGGACGGCTTACCCTACGAGCAGTACTTC.

The chain's CDR3 is CSAREGQGIYEQYV. The CDR3 region has the DNA TGCAGTGCTAGAGAGGGACAGGGAATTTACGAGCAGTACGTC. The chain uses TRBV20-1 and TRBJ2-7; 9 nucleotides match TRBD1. V dropped 0 bases and J dropped 4; count of bases not matched to a gene: 4. This CDR3 contains 14 residues. Germline assignment: CDR1 DFQATT and CDR2 SNEGSKA (reference sequence).

The rearrangement links TRBV28 to TRBJ2-7; 10 positions match TRBD2. Per the germline V gene, CDR1 is MDHEN and CDR2 is SYDVKM. This CDR3 has 16 amino acids. The V segment lost 2 bases and the J segment 0 bases; nucleotides outside the gene matches: 4. The CDR3 is CASSLPRTSGSYEQYV. The CDR3 coding sequence is TGTGCCAGCAGTTTACCAAGGACTAGCGGCTCCTACGAGCAGTACGTC.

The rearrangement uses TRBV20-1 and TRBJ2-3; 11 bases match TRBD2. CDR3 length: 15 amino acids. CDR1 is DFQATT and CDR2 is SNEGSKA in the germline V gene (reference sequence). V lost 0 bases, J lost 6 bases, and 5 bases stayed unmatched. The CDR3, as DNA: TGCAGTGCTAGAGACCTAGCGGGGGGAGATGATACGCAGTATTTT. Its translation: CSARDLAGGDDTQYF.

The rearrangement links TRBV24-1 to TRBJ2-1, with a tentative D call TRBD1 (6 bases). Looked up from germline, CDR1 is KGHDR and CDR2 is SFDVKD. The V end lost 9 bases, the J end lost 8 bases, and 13 bases lay between the germline ends. This CDR3 contains 12 residues. As DNA, the CDR3 is TGTGCCACCTCTCGAGGGGGTTATGAGCAGTTCTTC. Amino acid sequence: CATSRGGYEQFF.

J is TRBJ2-7 and V is TRBV27; 11 bases agree with TRBD2. Germline CDR1 reads MNHEY; CDR2 reads SMNVEV (reference sequence). After removal of 7 bases from V and 7 bases from J, the junction contained 12 bases not matched to a gene. CDR3 size: 15 residues. This chain's CDR3 is CASTYSGGASREQYF. The CDR3 bases are TGTGCCAGCACTTATAGCGGGGGGGCTTCTAGAGAGCAGTACTTC.

The chain employs TRBV9 and TRBJ2-3, with 7 positions matching TRBD1. The CDR3 is 13 amino acids. With 3 bases clipped from V and 5 bases from J, the junction kept 3 bases outside the gene matches. Germline values: CDR1 SGDLS, CDR2 YYNGEE. Here the CDR3 reads CASSDNRGDTQYF. CDR3 DNA: TGTGCCAGCAGCGATAACAGGGGAGATACGCAGTATTTT.

The CDR3 loop is CASTRDLPFPDTQYF. CDR3 coding DNA: TGTGCCAGCACCAGGGACCTGCCATTCCCAGATACGCAGTATTTT. V is TRBV9 and J is TRBJ2-3; D is perhaps TRBD1 or TRBD2 (5 bases each). Germline-derived CDR1 and CDR2 are SGDLS and YYNGEE. The CDR3 is 15 amino acids. V was shortened by 6 bases and J by 4 bases, with 18 bases between the two germline ends.

This chain uses TRBV7-9 with TRBJ2-3; no clear D gene. Germline-derived CDR1 and CDR2 are SEHNR and FQNEAQ (reference sequence). Trimming removed 5 bases at V and 8 bases at J, with 20 bases between. CDR3 length equals 15 residues. In DNA form, the CDR3 reads TGTGCCAGCAGCCTTACATCACCAGCCTTGATTACGCAGTATTTT. This gives the protein CASSLTSPALITQYF.